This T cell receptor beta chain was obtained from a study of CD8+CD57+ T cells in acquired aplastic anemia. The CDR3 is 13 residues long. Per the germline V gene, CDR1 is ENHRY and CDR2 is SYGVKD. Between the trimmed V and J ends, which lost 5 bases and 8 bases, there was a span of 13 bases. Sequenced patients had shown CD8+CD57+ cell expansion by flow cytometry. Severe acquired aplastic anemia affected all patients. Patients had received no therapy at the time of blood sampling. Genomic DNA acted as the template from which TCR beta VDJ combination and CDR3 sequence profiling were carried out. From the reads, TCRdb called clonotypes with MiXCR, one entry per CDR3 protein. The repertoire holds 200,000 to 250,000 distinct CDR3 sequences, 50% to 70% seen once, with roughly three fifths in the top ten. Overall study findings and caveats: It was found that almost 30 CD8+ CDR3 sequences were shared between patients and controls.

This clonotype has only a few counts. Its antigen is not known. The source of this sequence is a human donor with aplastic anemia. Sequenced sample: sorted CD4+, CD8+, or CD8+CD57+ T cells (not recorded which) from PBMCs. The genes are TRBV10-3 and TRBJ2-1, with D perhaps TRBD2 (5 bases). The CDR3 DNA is TGTGCCATCAGTATGGACTTTCGTGATGAGCAGTTCTTC. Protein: CAISMDFRDEQFF.